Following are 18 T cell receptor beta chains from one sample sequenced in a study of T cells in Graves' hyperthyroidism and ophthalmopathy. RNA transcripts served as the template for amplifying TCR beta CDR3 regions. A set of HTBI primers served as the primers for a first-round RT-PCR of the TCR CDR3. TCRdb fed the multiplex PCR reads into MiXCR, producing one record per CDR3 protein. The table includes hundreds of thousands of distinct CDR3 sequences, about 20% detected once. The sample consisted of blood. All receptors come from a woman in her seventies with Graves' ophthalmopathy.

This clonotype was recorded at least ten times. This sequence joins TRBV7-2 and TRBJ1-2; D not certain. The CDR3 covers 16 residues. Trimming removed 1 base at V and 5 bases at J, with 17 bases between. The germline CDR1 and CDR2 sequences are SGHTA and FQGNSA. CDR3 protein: CASSLGLGSRAYGYTF. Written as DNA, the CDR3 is TGTGCCAGCAGCTTAGGACTGGGTAGTAGAGCTTATGGCTACACCTTC.

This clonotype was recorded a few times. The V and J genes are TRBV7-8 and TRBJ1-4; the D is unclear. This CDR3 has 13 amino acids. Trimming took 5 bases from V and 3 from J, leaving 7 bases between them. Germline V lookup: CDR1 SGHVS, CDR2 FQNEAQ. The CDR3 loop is CASSLLANEKLFF. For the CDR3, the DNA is TGTGCCAGCAGCCTCTTGGCTAATGAAAAACTGTTTTTT.

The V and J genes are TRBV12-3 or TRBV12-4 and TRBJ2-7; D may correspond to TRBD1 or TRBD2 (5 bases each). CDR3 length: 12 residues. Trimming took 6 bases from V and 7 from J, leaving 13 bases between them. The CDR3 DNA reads TGTGCCAGCAGGGTGGGACCCTGGGAGCAGTACTTC. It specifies CASRVGPWEQYF.

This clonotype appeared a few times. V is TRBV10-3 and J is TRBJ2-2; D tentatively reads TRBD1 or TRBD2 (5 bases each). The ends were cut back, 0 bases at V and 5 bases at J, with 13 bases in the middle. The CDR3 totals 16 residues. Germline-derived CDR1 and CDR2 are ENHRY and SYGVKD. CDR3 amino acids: CAISESPGTSTGELFF. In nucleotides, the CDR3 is TGTGCCATCAGTGAGTCGCCCGGGACCTCAACCGGGGAGCTGTTTTTT.

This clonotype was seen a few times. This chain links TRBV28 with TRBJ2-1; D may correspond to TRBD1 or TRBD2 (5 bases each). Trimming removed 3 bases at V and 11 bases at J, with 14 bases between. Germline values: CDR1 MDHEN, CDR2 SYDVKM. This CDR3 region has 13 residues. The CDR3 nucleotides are TGTGCCAGCAGTTTCGGGACGCCCGGCCAGCAGTTCTTC. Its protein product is CASSFGTPGQQFF.

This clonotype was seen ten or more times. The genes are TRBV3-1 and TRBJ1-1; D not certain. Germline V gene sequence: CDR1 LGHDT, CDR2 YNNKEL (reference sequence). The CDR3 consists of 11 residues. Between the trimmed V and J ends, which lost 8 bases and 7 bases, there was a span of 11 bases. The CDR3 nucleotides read TGTGCCAGCGCCAGAGGCGATGAAGCTTTCTTT. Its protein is CASARGDEAFF.

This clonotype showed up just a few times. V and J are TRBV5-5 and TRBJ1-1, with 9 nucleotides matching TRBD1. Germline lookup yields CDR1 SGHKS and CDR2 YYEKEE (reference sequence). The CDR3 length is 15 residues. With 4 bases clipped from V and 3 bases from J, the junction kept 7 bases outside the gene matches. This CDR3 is CASSPWTGVDTEAFF. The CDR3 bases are TGTGCCAGCAGCCCGTGGACAGGGGTAGACACTGAAGCTTTCTTT. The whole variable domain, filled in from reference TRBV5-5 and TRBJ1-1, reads DAGVTQSPTHLIKTRGQQVTLRCSPISGHKSVSWYQQVLGQGPQFIFQYYEKEERGRGNFPDRFSARQFPNYSSELNVNALLLGDSALYLCASSPWTGVDTEAFFGQGTRLTVV.

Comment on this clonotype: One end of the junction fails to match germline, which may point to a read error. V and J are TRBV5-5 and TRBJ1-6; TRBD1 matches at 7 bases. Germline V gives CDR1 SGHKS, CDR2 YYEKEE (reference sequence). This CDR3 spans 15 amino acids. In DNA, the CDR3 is TGCGCCAGCAGCTTGGCGGGGACAGTTAATTCACCCCTCCACTTT. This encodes CASSLAGTVNSPLHF. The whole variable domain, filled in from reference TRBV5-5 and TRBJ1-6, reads DAGVTQSPTHLIKTRGQQVTLRCSPISGHKSVSWYQQVLGQGPQFIFQYYEKEERGRGNFPDRFSARQFPNYSSELNVNALLLGDSALYLCASSLAGTVNSPLHFGNGTRLTVT.

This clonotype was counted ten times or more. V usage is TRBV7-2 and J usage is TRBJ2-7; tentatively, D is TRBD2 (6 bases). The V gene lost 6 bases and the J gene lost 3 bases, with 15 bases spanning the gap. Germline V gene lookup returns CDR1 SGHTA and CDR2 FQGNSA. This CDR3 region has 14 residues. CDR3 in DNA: TGTGCCAGCAGAACCACCACTAGCAGCTACGAGCAGTACTTC. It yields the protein CASRTTTSSYEQYF.

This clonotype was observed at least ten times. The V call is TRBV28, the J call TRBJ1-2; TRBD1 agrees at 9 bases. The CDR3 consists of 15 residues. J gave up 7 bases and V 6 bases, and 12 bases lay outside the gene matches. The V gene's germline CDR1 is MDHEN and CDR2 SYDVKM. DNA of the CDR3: TGTGCCAGCAGCTCCTCCGGGACAGGGCGCTCTGGCTACACCTTC. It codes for CASSSSGTGRSGYTF.

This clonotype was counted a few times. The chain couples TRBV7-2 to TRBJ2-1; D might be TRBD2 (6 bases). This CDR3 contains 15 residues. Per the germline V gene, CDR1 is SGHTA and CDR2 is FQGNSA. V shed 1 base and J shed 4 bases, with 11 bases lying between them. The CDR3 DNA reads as TGTGCCAGCAGCTTAGAGGAGGGCCTTTACAATGAGCAGTTCTTC. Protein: CASSLEEGLYNEQFF.

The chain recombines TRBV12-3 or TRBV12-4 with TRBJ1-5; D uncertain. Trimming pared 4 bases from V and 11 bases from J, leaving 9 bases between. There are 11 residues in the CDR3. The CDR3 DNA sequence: TGTGCCAGCAGTTCCTCTCTGGCCCAGCATTTT. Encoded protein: CASSSSLAQHF.

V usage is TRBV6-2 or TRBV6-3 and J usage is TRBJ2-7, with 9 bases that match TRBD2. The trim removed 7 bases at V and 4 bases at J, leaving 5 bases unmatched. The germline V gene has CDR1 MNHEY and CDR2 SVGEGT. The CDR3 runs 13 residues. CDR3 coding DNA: TGTGCCAGCAAGCCTAGCGGGAATTACGAGCAGTACTTC. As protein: CASKPSGNYEQYF.

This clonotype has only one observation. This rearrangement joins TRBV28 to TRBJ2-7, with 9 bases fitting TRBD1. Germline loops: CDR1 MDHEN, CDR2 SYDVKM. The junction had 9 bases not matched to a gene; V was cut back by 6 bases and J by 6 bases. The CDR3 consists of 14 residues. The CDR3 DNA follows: TGTGCCAGCAGCCTCACAGGGGGCCACTGCGAGCAGTACTTC. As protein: CASSLTGGHCEQYF.

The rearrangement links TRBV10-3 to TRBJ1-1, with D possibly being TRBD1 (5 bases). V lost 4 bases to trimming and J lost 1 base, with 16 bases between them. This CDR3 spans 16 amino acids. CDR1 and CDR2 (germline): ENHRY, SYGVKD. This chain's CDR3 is CAISGGAGLTNTEAFF. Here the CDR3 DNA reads TGTGCCATCAGTGGCGGGGCAGGGTTGACGAACACTGAAGCTTTCTTT.

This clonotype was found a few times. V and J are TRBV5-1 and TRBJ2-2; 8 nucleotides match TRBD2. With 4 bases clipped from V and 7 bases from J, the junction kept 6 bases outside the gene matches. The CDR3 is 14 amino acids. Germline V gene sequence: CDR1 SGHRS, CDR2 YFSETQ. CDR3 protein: CASSVAGGDGELFF. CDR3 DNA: TGCGCCAGCAGCGTTGCGGGAGGCGACGGGGAGCTGTTTTTT.

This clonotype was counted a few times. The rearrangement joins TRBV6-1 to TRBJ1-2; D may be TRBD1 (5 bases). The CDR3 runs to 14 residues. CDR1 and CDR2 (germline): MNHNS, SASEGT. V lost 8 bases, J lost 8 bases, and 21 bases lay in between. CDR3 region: CASSPGPFSGGYTF. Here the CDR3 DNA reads TGTGCCAGCTCCCCGGGACCCTTTAGCGGGGGCTACACCTTC.

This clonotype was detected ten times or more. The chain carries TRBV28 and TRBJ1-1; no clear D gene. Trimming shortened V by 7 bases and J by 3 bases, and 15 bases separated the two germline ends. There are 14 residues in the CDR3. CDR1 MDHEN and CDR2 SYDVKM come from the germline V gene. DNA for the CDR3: TGTGCCAGCATACACCAAATTGGGCACACTGAAGCTTTCTTT. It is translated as CASIHQIGHTEAFF.